The rows below give T cell receptor beta chains drawn from one sample of a study of OX40 agonist ivuxolimab in advanced cancers. TCRdb's table, derived via immunoSEQ multiplex PCR, lists solely in-frame clones and lacks some. Here the sample spans approximately 18,000 clones, about two thirds being singletons. Sequencing used CD4+ or CD8+ T cells sorted from blood, obtained in a trial of the OX40 agonist ivuxolimab. These receptors were taken from an adult with an advanced solid tumor such as melanoma, head and neck, liver or kidney cancer. Each CDR3 is given with its conserved first and last residue. Fields, in order: clone size, V gene, CDR3 length, D gene, J gene, CDR3 protein, CDR3 DNA. D genes are given only for firm matches. Clone size is given for some rows only: seen once, a few or many times, or a class if the clone is expanded.

clone_size: .
v_call: TRBV7-9
cdr3_length: 16
d_call: TRBD2
j_call: TRBJ2-5
cdr3_aa: CASSPPSGSGRETQYF
cdr3_nt: TGTGCCAGCAGCCCCCCTAGCGGGAGTGGCCGAGAGACCCAGTACTTC

clone_size: medium-sized
v_call: TRBV5-4
cdr3_length: 15
d_call: .
j_call: TRBJ1-4
cdr3_aa: CASSLGAGDGEKLFF
cdr3_nt: TGTGCCAGCAGCTTGGGTGCAGGGGACGGTGAAAAACTGTTTTTT

clone_size: .
v_call: TRBV11-2
cdr3_length: 17
d_call: TRBD2
j_call: TRBJ2-3
cdr3_aa: CASSHPMTSGRTDTQYF
cdr3_nt: TGTGCCAGCAGCCACCCCATGACTAGCGGGAGAACAGATACGCAGTATTTT

clone_size: medium-sized
v_call: TRBV5-4
cdr3_length: 14
d_call: TRBD2
j_call: TRBJ2-7
cdr3_aa: CASSPDLAVYEQYF
cdr3_nt: TGTGCCAGCAGCCCGGATCTAGCGGTCTACGAGCAGTACTTC

clone_size: once
v_call: TRBV9
cdr3_length: 16
d_call: .
j_call: TRBJ2-3
cdr3_aa: CASGGHLYTGTDTQYF
cdr3_nt: TGTGCCAGCGGGGGACACCTCTACACCGGCACAGATACGCAGTATTTT

clone_size: .
v_call: TRBV4-3
cdr3_length: 16
d_call: .
j_call: TRBJ2-7
cdr3_aa: CASSQDPRDTFYEQYF
cdr3_nt: TGCGCCAGCAGCCAAGATCCCCGGGACACCTTCTACGAGCAGTACTTC

clone_size: .
v_call: TRBV28
cdr3_length: 13
d_call: TRBD1
j_call: TRBJ1-2
cdr3_aa: CASSFPGQGGYTF
cdr3_nt: TGTGCCAGCAGTTTCCCGGGACAGGGTGGCTACACCTTC

clone_size: .
v_call: TRBV27
cdr3_length: 14
d_call: .
j_call: TRBJ1-1
cdr3_aa: CASRFRGGNTEAFF
cdr3_nt: TGTGCCAGCAGGTTCAGGGGAGGGAACACTGAAGCTTTCTTT

clone_size: few
v_call: TRBV4-1
cdr3_length: 16
d_call: TRBD1
j_call: TRBJ1-2
cdr3_aa: CASSQIPGQGVDGYTF
cdr3_nt: TGCGCCAGCAGCCAGATTCCTGGACAGGGGGTTGATGGCTACACCTTC

clone_size: .
v_call: TRBV13
cdr3_length: 12
d_call: .
j_call: TRBJ2-7
cdr3_aa: CASSLGEYEQYF
cdr3_nt: TGTGCCAGCAGCTTGGGGGAGTACGAGCAGTACTTC

clone_size: once
v_call: TRBV2
cdr3_length: 15
d_call: TRBD2
j_call: TRBJ2-1
cdr3_aa: CASRASGRTYNEQFF
cdr3_nt: TGTGCCAGCAGGGCTAGCGGGAGGACCTACAATGAGCAGTTCTTC

clone_size: .
v_call: TRBV4-3
cdr3_length: 16
d_call: .
j_call: TRBJ2-2
cdr3_aa: CASSQDDGGSTGELFF
cdr3_nt: TGCGCCAGCAGCCAAGATGATGGGGGTAGCACCGGGGAGCTGTTTTTT

clone_size: few
v_call: TRBV28
cdr3_length: 16
d_call: .
j_call: TRBJ2-1
cdr3_aa: CASSLEGGTLNNEQFF
cdr3_nt: TGTGCCAGCAGTTTAGAGGGGGGGACTCTTAACAATGAGCAGTTCTTC

clone_size: .
v_call: TRBV9
cdr3_length: 15
d_call: TRBD1
j_call: TRBJ1-1
cdr3_aa: CASSPWDRGNTEAFF
cdr3_nt: TGTGCCAGCAGCCCGTGGGACAGGGGGAACACTGAAGCTTTCTTT

clone_size: .
v_call: TRBV14
cdr3_length: 16
d_call: TRBD1
j_call: TRBJ2-6
cdr3_aa: CASSPRTGVNLNVLTF
cdr3_nt: TGTGCCAGCAGTCCAAGGACAGGGGTTAACCTCAACGTCCTGACTTTC

clone_size: once
v_call: TRBV19
cdr3_length: 15
d_call: .
j_call: TRBJ1-5
cdr3_aa: CASSIENSYRPAQHF
cdr3_nt: TGTGCCAGTAGTATAGAAAACTCGTATCGTCCGGCCCAGCATTTT